This TCR beta chain was captured in a study of cytomegalovirus exposure and HLA in healthy donors. The CDR3 totals 16 residues. Trimming pared 2 bases from V and 1 base from J, leaving 12 bases between. In germline, CDR1 is MGHRA, CDR2 YSYEKL. PCR primers comprised 60 Vbeta and 13 Jbeta primers. Clones were sequenced by immunoSEQ multiplex PCR, and TCRdb holds only the in-frame ones, with some missing. The sample records approximately 190,000 clones, around 84% being singletons. The V gene is TRBV4-1, the J gene TRBJ1-3; the D gene is possibly TRBD1 (6 bases). Sequencing input: PBMCs. This TCR was recovered from a woman aged 45-65 years in good health and CMV-seropositive. The CDR3 DNA reads as TGCGCCAGCAGCCAATCCCGGACAGAATCTGGAAACACCATATATTTT. This encodes CASSQSRTESGNTIYF.